This TCR beta chain is drawn from a study of CD8+ T cells in alopecia areata. The CDR3 length is 15 residues. Germline trimming cut 2 bases from V and 3 bases from J; bases unmatched to any gene: 5. Germline V gene lookup returns CDR1 MDHEN and CDR2 SYDVKM. To note about this clone: The antigen is not known.

Whole-study findings and limits: Scalp sample data also include resident alphabeta T cells from normal skin.

Extraction and reverse transcription of RNA yielded cDNA as the sequencing template. Profiling relied on immunoSEQ multiplex PCR, and the TCRdb table lists in-frame clones only, not all of them. The sample lists 40,000 to 45,000 clones, roughly 92% occurring once. Sample treatment: oral pan-JAK inhibitor, 5-10 mg twice daily. The chain employs TRBV28 and TRBJ2-7, with 9 bases matching TRBD1. The sequence was obtained from a human donor with alopecia areata. The source material was CD8+ T cells sorted from blood, sampled at week 24, from a patient treated with tofacitinib. As DNA, the CDR3 is TGTGCCAGCAGTTTAGGGGGACAGGGAATCTACGAGCAGTACTTC. This translates into CASSLGGQGIYEQYF.